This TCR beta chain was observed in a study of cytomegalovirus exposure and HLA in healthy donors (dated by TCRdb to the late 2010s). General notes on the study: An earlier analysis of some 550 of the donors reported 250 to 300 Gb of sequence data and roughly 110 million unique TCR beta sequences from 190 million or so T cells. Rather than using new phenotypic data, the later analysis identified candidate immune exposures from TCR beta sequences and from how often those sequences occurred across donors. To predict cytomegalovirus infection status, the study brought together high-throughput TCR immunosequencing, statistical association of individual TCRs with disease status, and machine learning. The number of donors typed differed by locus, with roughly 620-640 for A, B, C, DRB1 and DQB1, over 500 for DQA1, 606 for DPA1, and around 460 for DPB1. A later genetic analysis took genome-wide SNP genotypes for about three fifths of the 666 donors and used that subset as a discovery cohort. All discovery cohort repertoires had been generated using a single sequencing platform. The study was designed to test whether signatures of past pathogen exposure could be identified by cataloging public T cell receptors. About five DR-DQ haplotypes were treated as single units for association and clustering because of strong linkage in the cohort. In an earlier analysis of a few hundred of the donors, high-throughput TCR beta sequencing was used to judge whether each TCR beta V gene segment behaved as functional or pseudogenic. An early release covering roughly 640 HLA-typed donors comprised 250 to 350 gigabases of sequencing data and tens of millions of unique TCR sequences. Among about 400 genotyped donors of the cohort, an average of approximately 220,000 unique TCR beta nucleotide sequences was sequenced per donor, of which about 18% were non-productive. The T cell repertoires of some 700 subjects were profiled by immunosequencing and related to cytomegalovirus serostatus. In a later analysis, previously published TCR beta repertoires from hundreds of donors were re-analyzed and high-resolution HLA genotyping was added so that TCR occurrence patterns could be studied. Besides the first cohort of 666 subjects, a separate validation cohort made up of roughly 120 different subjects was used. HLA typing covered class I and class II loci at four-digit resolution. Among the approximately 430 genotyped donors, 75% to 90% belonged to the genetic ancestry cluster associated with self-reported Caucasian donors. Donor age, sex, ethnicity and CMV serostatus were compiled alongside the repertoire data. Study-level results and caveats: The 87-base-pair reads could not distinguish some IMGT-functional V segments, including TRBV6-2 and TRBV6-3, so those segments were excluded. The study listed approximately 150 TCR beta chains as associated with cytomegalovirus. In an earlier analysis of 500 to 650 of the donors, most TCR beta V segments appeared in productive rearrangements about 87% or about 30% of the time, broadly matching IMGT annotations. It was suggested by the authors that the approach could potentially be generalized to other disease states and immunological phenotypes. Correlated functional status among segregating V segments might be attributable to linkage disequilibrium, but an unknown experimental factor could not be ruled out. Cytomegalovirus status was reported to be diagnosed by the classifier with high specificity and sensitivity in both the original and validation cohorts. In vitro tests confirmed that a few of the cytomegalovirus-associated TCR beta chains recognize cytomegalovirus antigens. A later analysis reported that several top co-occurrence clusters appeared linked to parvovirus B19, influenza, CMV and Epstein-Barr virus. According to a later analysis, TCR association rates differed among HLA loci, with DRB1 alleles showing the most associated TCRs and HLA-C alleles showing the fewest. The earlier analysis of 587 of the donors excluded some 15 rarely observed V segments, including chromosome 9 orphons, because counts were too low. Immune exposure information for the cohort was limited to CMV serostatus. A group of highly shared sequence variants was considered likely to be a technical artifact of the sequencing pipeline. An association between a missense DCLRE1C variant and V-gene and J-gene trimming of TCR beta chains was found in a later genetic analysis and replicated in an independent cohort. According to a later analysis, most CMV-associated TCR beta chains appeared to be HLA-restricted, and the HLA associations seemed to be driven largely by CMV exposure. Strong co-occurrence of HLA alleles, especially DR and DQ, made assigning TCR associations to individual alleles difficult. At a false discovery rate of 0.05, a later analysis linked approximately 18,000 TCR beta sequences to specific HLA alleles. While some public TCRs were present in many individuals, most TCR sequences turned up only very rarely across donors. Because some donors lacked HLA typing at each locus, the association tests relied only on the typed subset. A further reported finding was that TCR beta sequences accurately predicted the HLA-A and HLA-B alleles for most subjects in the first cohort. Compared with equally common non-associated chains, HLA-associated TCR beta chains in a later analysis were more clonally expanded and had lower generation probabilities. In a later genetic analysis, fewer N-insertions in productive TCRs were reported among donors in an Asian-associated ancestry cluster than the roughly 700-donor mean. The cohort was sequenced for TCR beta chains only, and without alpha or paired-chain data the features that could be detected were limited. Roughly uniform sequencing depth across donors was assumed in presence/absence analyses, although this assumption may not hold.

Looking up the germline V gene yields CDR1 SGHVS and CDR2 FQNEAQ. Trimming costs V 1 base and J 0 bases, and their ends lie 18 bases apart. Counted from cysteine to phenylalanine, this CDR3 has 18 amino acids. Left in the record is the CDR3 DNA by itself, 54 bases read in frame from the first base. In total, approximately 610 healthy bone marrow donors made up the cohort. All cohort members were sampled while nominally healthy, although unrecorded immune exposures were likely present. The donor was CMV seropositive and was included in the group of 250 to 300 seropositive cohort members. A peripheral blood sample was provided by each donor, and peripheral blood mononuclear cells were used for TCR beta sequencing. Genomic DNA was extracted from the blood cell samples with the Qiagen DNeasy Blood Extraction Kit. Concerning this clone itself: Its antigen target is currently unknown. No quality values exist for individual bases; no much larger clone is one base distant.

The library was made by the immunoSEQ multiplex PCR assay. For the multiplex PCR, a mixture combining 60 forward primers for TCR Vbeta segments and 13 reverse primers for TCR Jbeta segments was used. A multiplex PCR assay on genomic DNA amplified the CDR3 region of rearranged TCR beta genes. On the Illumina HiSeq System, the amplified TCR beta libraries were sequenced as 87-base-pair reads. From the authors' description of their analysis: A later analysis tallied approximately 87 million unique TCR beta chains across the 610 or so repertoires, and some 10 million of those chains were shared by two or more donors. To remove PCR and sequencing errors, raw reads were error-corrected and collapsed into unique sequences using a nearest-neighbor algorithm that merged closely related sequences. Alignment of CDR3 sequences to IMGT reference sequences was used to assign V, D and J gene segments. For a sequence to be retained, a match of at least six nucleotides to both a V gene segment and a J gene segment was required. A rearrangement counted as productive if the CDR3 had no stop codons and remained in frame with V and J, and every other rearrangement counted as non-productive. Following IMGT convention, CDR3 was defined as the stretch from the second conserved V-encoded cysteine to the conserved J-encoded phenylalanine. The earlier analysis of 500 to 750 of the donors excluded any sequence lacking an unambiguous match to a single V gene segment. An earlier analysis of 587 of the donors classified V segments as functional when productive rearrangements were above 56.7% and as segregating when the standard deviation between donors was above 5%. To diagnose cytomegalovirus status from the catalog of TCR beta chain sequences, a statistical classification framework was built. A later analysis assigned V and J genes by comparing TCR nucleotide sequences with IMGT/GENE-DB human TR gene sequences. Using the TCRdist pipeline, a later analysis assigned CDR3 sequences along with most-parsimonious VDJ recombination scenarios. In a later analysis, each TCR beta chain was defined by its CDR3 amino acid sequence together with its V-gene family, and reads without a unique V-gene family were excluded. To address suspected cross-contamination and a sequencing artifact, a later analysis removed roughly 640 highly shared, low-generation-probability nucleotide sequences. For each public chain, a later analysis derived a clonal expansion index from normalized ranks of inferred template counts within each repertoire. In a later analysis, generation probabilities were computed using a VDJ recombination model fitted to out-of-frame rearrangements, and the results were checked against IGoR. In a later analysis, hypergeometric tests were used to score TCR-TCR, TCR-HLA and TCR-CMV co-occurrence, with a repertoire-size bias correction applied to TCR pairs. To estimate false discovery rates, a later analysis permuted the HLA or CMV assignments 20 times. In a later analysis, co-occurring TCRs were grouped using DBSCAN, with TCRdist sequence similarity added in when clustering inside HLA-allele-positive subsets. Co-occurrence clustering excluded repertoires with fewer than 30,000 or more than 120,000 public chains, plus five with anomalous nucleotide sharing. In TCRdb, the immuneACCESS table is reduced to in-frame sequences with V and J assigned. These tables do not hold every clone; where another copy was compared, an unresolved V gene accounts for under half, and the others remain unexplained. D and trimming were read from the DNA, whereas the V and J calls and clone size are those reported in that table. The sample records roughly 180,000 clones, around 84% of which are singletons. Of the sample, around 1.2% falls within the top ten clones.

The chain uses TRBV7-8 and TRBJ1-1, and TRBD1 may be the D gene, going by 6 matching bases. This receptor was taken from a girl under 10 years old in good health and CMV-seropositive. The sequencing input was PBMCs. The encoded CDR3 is CASSLGPTGWLVNTEAFF. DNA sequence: TGTGCCAGCAGCTTAGGGCCGACAGGTTGGTTGGTGAACACTGAAGCTTTCTTT.